Each of the 27 T cell receptor beta chains below was sequenced from the same sample in a study of vaccination and CD4 T cells after COVID-19. No antigen has been assigned to these receptors. As for treatment: roughly 10-day PBMC culture with coronavirus spike peptide pools or control peptides (ViraFEST assay). Cultured CD4+ T-cell DNA underwent Oncomine TCR Beta short-read sequencing. TCRdb reanalysed the PCR reads using MiXCR and keeps one entry per CDR3 protein. The data hold tens of thousands of distinct CDR3 sequences, with around 43% observed a single time. The specimen was CD4+ T cells from blood, cultured in vitro. The origin of the receptors is a human donor who had recovered from COVID-19.

This clonotype was observed a single time. The V call is TRBV7-9, the J call TRBJ1-1; no firm D call. This CDR3 is built from 12 residues. V lost 2 bases to trimming and J lost 10 bases, with 11 bases between them. Per germline, CDR1 SEHNR and CDR2 FQNEAQ (reference sequence). CDR3 loop: CASSLSLGVAFF. The CDR3 nucleotides read TGTGCCAGCAGCTTATCCCTGGGTGTAGCTTTCTTT. The complete variable domain, with remaining parts taken from reference TRBV7-9 and TRBJ1-1, reads DTGVSQNPRHKITKRGQNVTFRCDPISEHNRLYWYRQTLGQGPEFLTYFQNEAQLEKSRLLSDRFSAERPKGSFSTLEIQRTEQGDSAMYLCASSLSLGVAFFGQGTRLTVV.

This clonotype was observed once. The gene calls are TRBV4-1 and TRBJ1-6, with 8 bases aligning to TRBD1. V shed 5 bases, J shed 0 bases, and the junction held 3 bases outside the gene matches. There are 16 residues in the CDR3. Germline V gives CDR1 MGHRA, CDR2 YSYEKL. The CDR3 loop reads CASSITGGSYNSPLHF. The CDR3 DNA reads as TGCGCCAGCAGCATTACAGGGGGCTCCTATAATTCACCCCTCCACTTT.

The rearrangement links TRBV2 to TRBJ2-1, with a weak D call TRBD2 (6 bases). This CDR3 has 13 residues. Germline assignment: CDR1 SNHLY and CDR2 FYNNEI. V dropped 4 bases and J dropped 12 bases, with 16 bases sitting between them. This chain's CDR3 is CASSAPVGGRQFF. The CDR3 DNA is TGTGCCAGCAGTGCTCCGGTGGGGGGAAGGCAGTTCTTC.

The rearrangement links TRBV20-1 to TRBJ2-7; a weak D match, TRBD2 (6 bases). The CDR3 extends over 15 amino acids. Trimming removed 3 bases from V and 5 bases from J, with 20 bases in between. Germline-derived CDR1 and CDR2 are DFQATT and SNEGSKA (reference sequence). This CDR3 is CSASGHPGTLDEQYF. CDR3 DNA: TGCAGTGCTAGCGGTCATCCGGGGACTTTGGACGAGCAGTACTTC.

The chain uses TRBV12-3 or TRBV12-4 and TRBJ1-2; a possible D gene is TRBD1 (5 bases). Trimming pared 6 bases from V and 8 bases from J, leaving 19 bases between. This CDR3 has 14 amino acids. CDR3 loop: CASSPNLGARGYTF. In nucleotides, the CDR3 is TGTGCCAGCAGCCCGAATTTAGGGGCGCGAGGCTACACCTTC.

The chain combines TRBV4-3 with TRBJ1-4; D remains unclear. CDR1 is LGHNA and CDR2 is YSLEER in the germline V gene. Deletions cut 1 base from V and 6 bases from J, with 12 bases between. CDR3 length: 15 amino acids. CDR3 bases: TGCGCCAGCAGCCAAGTCGTGTACGGAGATGAAAAACTGTTTTTT. As protein: CASSQVVYGDEKLFF.

V gene TRBV2 combines with J gene TRBJ2-7; 9 bases match TRBD2. J lost 0 bases, V lost 6 bases, and 15 bases had no gene match. Germline CDR1 is SNHLY and CDR2 is FYNNEI. CDR3 size: 18 residues. CDR3 residues: CASSHKRGASGTSYEQYF. CDR3 coding DNA: TGTGCCAGCAGCCATAAGCGAGGGGCTAGCGGGACCTCCTACGAGCAGTACTTC.

The chain recombines TRBV4-1 with TRBJ2-2; D is undetermined. Between the trimmed V and J ends, which lost 4 bases and 4 bases, there was a span of 10 bases. CDR3 length equals 14 residues. Looked up from germline, CDR1 is MGHRA and CDR2 is YSYEKL. This CDR3 is CASSPILRTGELFF. The CDR3 DNA follows: TGCGCCAGCAGCCCAATTCTGCGCACCGGGGAGCTGTTTTTT.

DNA for the CDR3: TGTGCCAGCAGCCAAGATCTAGTAAGCAGTACAACTAACTATGGCTACACCTTC. It is translated as CASSQDLVSSTTNYGYTF. This rearrangement joins TRBV5-4 to TRBJ1-2; D ambiguous. The CDR3 has 18 amino acids. Per the germline V gene, CDR1 is SGHNT and CDR2 is YYREEE (reference sequence). V lost 4 bases, J lost 0 bases, and 22 bases lay in between.

This chain connects TRBV6-5 to TRBJ1-2; D possibly corresponds to TRBD1 (6 bases). The V end was cut by 2 bases, the J end by 0 bases, with 7 bases between. CDR3 length: 14 residues. Germline V gene data show CDR1 as MNHEY and CDR2 as SVGAGI. CDR3 in DNA: TGTGCCAGCAGTTACCGGGACACTAACTATGGCTACACCTTC. It translates to CASSYRDTNYGYTF.

The genes are TRBV27 and TRBJ2-2; unclear D gene. There are 15 residues in the CDR3. The germline gives CDR1 MNHEY, CDR2 SMNVEV (reference sequence). With 5 bases removed from V and 0 bases from J, the gap between germline ends came to 10 bases. DNA of the CDR3: TGTGCCAGCAGTCCGGCGGCTGCGAACACCGGGGAGCTGTTTTTT. Amino acids: CASSPAAANTGELFF.

This chain uses TRBV7-2 with TRBJ1-3; D is unresolved. The germline gives CDR1 SGHTA, CDR2 FQGNSA. The CDR3 runs to 17 residues. Deletions cut 4 bases from V and 1 base from J, with 17 bases between. The CDR3 nucleotides read TGTGCCAGCAGCTCTAACCCGGGAGCCAGATCTGGAAACACCATATATTTT. The encoded protein is CASSSNPGARSGNTIYF.

The V call is TRBV4-3, the J call TRBJ2-7; no definite D call. The CDR3 runs to 13 residues. Germline lookup yields CDR1 LGHNA and CDR2 YSLEER. V lost 0 bases and J lost 6, with 9 bases in between. CDR3 nucleotides: TGCGCCAGCAGCCAAGATCCCCGTGGCGAGCAGTACTTC. Its translation: CASSQDPRGEQYF.

The table lists this clonotype with a few counts. The chain links TRBV5-1 to TRBJ2-2; D gene ambiguous. This CDR3 spans 13 amino acids. Germline values: CDR1 SGHRS, CDR2 YFSETQ. The V gene lost 1 base and the J gene lost 4 bases, with 5 bases spanning the gap. CDR3 residues: CASSLLVTGELFF. CDR3 nucleotides: TGCGCCAGCAGCTTGTTAGTCACCGGGGAGCTGTTTTTT.

By share, this clonotype counts as medium-sized. The V and J genes are TRBV11-2 and TRBJ2-2, with TRBD2 as a possible D gene (6 bases). Trimming took off 3 bases at V and 4 bases at J, with 12 bases between the two ends. Germline CDR1 SGHAT, CDR2 FQNNGV. CDR3 length equals 15 residues. The CDR3 reads CASSFGASATGELFF. The CDR3 coding sequence is TGTGCCAGCAGCTTTGGGGCTAGCGCCACCGGGGAGCTGTTTTTT.

This clonotype came up a few times. The rearrangement uses TRBV28 and TRBJ2-3; D ambiguous. V was trimmed by 5 bases and J by 0 bases, leaving 15 bases between them. Germline V gives CDR1 MDHEN, CDR2 SYDVKM. This CDR3 is built from 16 residues. For the CDR3, the DNA is TGTGCCAGCAGTCCATCACAGCTCAGCAGCACAGATACGCAGTATTTT. This sequence encodes CASSPSQLSSTDTQYF.

By share, this clonotype ranks as large. This chain joins TRBV6-2 or TRBV6-3 and TRBJ1-2; 7 nucleotides agree with TRBD1. The CDR3 is 13 amino acids. Germline V gives CDR1 MNHEY, CDR2 SVGEGT. With V trimmed by 5 bases and J by 4 bases, 4 bases remained unmatched. CDR3 sequence: CASSQGQLYGYTF. CDR3 nucleotides: TGTGCCAGCAGTCAGGGACAGCTCTATGGCTACACCTTC.

The chain joins TRBV9 to TRBJ2-5; D might be TRBD2 (7 bases). V was pared by 0 bases and J by 5 bases, with 11 bases between. The CDR3 runs to 14 residues. Per germline, CDR1 SGDLS and CDR2 YYNGEE. DNA for the CDR3: TGTGCCAGCAGCGTAGGCGGGGGCTGGGAGACCCAGTACTTC. It yields the protein CASSVGGGWETQYF.

The chain carries TRBV6-2 or TRBV6-3 and TRBJ1-4; TRBD1 matches 7 bases. Trimming removed 6 bases from V and 0 bases from J; junction bases left unmatched: 4. CDR1 is MNHEY and CDR2 is SVGEGT in the germline V gene. The CDR3 contains 15 residues. The CDR3 sequence is CASRGQSATNEKLFF. The DNA for the CDR3 is TGTGCCAGCAGGGGACAGTCCGCAACTAATGAAAAACTGTTTTTT.

This sequence joins TRBV20-1 and TRBJ2-5, with 12 bases identical to TRBD2. Per the germline V gene, CDR1 is DFQATT and CDR2 is SNEGSKA (reference sequence). Unmatched junction bases numbered 13, after V lost 4 bases and J lost 4 bases. This CDR3 comprises 17 residues. The DNA for the CDR3 is TGCAGTGCTATTGGAGCAGTAGCTAGCGGGAGGGCAGAGACCCAGTACTTC. This sequence encodes CSAIGAVASGRAETQYF.

This clonotype was detected only once. V usage is TRBV6-1 and J usage is TRBJ2-3; D ambiguous. Germline loops: CDR1 MNHNS, CDR2 SASEGT. V lost 6 bases and J lost 1, with 8 bases in between. The CDR3 loop spans 13 amino acids. As DNA, the CDR3 is TGTGCCAGCAGAGGGCCCGGCACAGATACGCAGTATTTT. Translated, it gives CASRGPGTDTQYF.

This clonotype has just a few counts. This chain uses TRBV11-3 with TRBJ2-7, with D possibly matching TRBD1 (5 bases). CDR1 and CDR2 (germline): SGHNT, YENEEA. This CDR3 spans 14 amino acids. Between the trimmed V and J ends, which lost 4 bases and 2 bases, there was a span of 12 bases. This CDR3 reads CASSSRQLTYEQYF. The CDR3 coding sequence is TGTGCCAGCAGCTCGAGACAGTTAACCTACGAGCAGTACTTC.

The V call is TRBV6-1, the J call TRBJ1-5, with 8 bases identical to TRBD1. Looked up from germline, CDR1 is MNHNS and CDR2 is SASEGT. Losses at the gene ends were 9 bases for V and 6 bases for J; bases not matched to a gene: 7. This CDR3 spans 13 amino acids. In nucleotides, the CDR3 is TGTGCCAGTGGACAGGGAAATAGTCAGCCCCAGCATTTT. Protein sequence: CASGQGNSQPQHF.

Here the CDR3 reads CASSFKVKGTQYF. For the CDR3, the DNA is TGTGCCAGCAGTTTCAAGGTCAAGGGGACCCAGTACTTC. The chain has TRBV28 and TRBJ2-5; D unresolved. The V and J ends lost 3 bases and 7 bases respectively, with 12 bases between them. Germline CDR1 is MDHEN and CDR2 is SYDVKM. The CDR3 covers 13 residues.

This clonotype was detected once. The J gene is TRBJ2-3, the V gene TRBV5-1, with D perhaps matching TRBD2 (5 bases). This CDR3 contains 14 residues. Germline V gene lookup returns CDR1 SGHRS and CDR2 YFSETQ. Trimming removed 3 bases from V and 4 bases from J, with 12 bases in between. CDR3: CASSSRTGSDTQYF. CDR3 bases: TGCGCCAGCAGCTCGCGAACGGGGTCAGATACGCAGTATTTT.

This clonotype was seen only a few times. This chain uses TRBV2 with TRBJ2-7, with TRBD2 identical over 7 bases. This CDR3 comprises 15 residues. Germline V gene lookup returns CDR1 SNHLY and CDR2 FYNNEI. V was pared by 0 bases and J by 4 bases, with 6 bases of the junction left unmatched. The CDR3 bases are TGTGCCAGCAGTGAAGCGCTCGGGACTACTTACGAGCAGTACTTC. It specifies CASSEALGTTYEQYF.

The sample holds a few counts of this clonotype. This chain connects TRBV10-1 to TRBJ2-7, with D maybe TRBD2 (6 bases). Germline V CDR1 and CDR2: WNHNN, SYGVQD (reference sequence). The CDR3 loop spans 15 amino acids. V gave up 3 bases and J gave up 0 bases, with 12 bases separating them. CDR3 amino acids: CASSDRASDSYEQYF. CDR3 bases: TGCGCCAGCAGTGATCGGGCTAGCGACTCCTACGAGCAGTACTTC.